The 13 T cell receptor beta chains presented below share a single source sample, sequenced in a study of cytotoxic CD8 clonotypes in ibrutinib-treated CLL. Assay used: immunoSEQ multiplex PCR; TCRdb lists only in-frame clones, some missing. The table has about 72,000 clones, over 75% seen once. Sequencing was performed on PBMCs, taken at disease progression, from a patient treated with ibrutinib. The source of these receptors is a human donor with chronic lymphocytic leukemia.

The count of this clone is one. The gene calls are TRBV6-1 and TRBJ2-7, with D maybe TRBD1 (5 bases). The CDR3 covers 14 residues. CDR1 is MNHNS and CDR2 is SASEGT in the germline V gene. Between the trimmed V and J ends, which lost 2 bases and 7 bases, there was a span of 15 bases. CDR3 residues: CASSELGPATEQYF. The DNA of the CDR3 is TGTGCCAGCAGTGAACTGGGGCCAGCTACGGAGCAGTACTTC.

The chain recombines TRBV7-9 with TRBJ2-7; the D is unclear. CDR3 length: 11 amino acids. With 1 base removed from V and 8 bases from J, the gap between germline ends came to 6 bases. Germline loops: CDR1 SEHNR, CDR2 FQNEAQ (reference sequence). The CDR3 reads CASSLELKQYF. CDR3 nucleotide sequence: TGTGCCAGCAGCTTAGAACTAAAGCAGTACTTC.

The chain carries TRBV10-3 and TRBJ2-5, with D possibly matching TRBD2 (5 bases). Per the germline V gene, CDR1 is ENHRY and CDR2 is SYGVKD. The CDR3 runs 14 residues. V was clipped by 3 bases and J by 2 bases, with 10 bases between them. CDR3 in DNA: TGTGCCATCAGTGAAGGGCGGGTACAAGAGACCCAGTACTTC. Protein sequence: CAISEGRVQETQYF.

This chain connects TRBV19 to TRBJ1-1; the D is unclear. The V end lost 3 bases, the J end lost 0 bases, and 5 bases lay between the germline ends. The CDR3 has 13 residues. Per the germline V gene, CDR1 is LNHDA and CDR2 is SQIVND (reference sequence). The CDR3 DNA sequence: TGTGCCAGTAGTATGTTCATGAACACTGAAGCTTTCTTT. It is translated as CASSMFMNTEAFF.

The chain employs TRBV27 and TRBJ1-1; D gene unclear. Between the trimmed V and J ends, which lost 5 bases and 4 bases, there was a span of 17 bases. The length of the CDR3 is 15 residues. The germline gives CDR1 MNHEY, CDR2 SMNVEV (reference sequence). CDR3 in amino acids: CASSRVRRTGTEAFF. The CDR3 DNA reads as TGTGCCAGCAGTCGGGTTCGGAGGACGGGCACTGAAGCTTTCTTT.

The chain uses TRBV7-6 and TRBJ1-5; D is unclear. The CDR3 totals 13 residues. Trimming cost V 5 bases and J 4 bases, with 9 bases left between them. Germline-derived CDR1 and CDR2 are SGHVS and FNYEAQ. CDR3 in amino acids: CASSNQDNQPQHF. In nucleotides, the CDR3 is TGTGCCAGCAGCAATCAGGATAATCAGCCCCAGCATTTT. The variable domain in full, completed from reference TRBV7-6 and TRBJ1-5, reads GAGVSQSPRYKVTKRGQDVALRCDPISGHVSLYWYRQALGQGPEFLTYFNYEAQQDKSGLPNDRFSAERPEGSISTLTIQRTEQRDSAMYRCASSNQDNQPQHFGDGTRLSIL.

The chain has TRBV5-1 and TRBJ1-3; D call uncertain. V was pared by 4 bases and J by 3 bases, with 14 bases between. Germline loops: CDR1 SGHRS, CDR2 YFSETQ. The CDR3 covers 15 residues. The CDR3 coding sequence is TGCGCCAGCAGCACCGCGAGGGAGAATGGAAACACCATATATTTT. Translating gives CASSTARENGNTIYF.

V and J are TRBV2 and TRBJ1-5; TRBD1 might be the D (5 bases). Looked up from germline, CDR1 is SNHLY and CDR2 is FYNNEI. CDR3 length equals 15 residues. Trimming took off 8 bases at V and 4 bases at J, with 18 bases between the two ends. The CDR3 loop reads CASHDRRTRNQPQHF. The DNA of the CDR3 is TGTGCCAGCCACGACAGAAGGACTAGAAATCAGCCCCAGCATTTT.

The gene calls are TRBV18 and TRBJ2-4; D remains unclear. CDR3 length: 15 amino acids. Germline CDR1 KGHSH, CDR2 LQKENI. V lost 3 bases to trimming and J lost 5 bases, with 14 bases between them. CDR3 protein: CASSPFVAGENIQYF. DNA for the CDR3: TGTGCCAGCTCACCGTTCGTAGCTGGCGAAAACATTCAGTACTTC. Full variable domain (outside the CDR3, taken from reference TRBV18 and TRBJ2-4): NAGVMQNPRHLVRRRGQEARLRCSPMKGHSHVYWYRQLPEEGLKFMVYLQKENIIDESGMPKERFSAEFPKEGPSILRIQQVVRGDSAAYFCASSPFVAGENIQYFGAGTRLSVL.

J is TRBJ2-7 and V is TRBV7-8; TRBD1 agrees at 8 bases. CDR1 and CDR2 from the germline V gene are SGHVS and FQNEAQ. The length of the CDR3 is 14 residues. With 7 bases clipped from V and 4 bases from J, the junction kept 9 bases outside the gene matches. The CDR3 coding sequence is TGTGCCAGCACAGGCCGGGACAGGTCTTACGAGCAGTACTTC. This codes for CASTGRDRSYEQYF.

CDR3 loop: CASRQEAGGQGEQFF. The CDR3 DNA reads as TGTGCCAGCAGGCAAGAGGCGGGAGGACAAGGTGAGCAGTTCTTC. This chain links TRBV7-2 with TRBJ2-1; 8 bases are a match to TRBD2. The CDR3 is 15 amino acids. The V gene end was trimmed by 6 bases and the J gene end by 9 bases; junction bases not matched to a gene: 13. CDR1 SGHTA and CDR2 FQGNSA come from the germline V gene. Filled out from reference TRBV7-2 and TRBJ2-1, the complete variable domain reads GAGVSQSPSNKVTEKGKDVELRCDPISGHTALYWYRQSLGQGLEFLIYFQGNSAPDKSGLPSDRFSAERTGGSVSTLTIQRTQQEDSAVYLCASRQEAGGQGEQFFGPGTRLTVL.

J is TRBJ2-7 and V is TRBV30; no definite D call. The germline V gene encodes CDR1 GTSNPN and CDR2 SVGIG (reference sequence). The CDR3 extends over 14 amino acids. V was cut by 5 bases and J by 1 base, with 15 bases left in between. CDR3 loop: CAWGRQLFSYEQYF. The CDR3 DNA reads TGTGCCTGGGGCCGGCAGCTTTTTTCCTACGAGCAGTACTTC. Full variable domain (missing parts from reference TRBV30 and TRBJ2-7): SQTIHQWPATLVQPVGSPLSLECTVEGTSNPNLYWYRQAAGRGLQLLFYSVGIGQISSEVPQNLSASRPQDRQFILSSKKLLLSDSGFYLCAWGRQLFSYEQYFGPGTRLTVT.

CDR3 residues: CASSLRRLEVETQYF. As DNA, the CDR3 is TGCGCCAGCAGCCTCCGAAGACTAGAGGTAGAGACCCAGTACTTC. This sequence joins TRBV4-1 and TRBJ2-5; possibly TRBD2 for D (6 bases). The CDR3 is made up of 15 amino acids. CDR1 and CDR2 (germline): MGHRA, YSYEKL. Trimming left V 4 bases short and J 4 bases short, with 16 bases between.